This record looks at one TCR beta chain sequence and its context. Within its sample, this clonotype is medium-sized (0.01 to 0.1%). Which antigen it targets is not known. Per-base qualities were not stored, and no clone one base away is much larger. Counted from cysteine to phenylalanine, this CDR3 has 16 amino acids. CDR3 DNA is the only sequence kept; it has 48 bases, read in frame from the first base. Trimming accounts for 4 bases at V and 5 bases at J, while the number of junction bases matched to no gene is 10. CDR1 and CDR2 were assigned from the germline V gene (reference sequence) as LGHDT and YNNKEL. Bone marrow was sampled from every patient at the time of active disease. Ficoll-Hypaque density gradient centrifugation was used to isolate the bone marrow mononuclear cells. Myeloma plasma cells were removed and CD138-negative cells were collected by negative selection after labeling with CD138 magnetic microbeads on a MACS separator. The purity of the isolated cells was checked by flow cytometry with CD138 antibodies on an Attune NxT. TRIzol reagent was used to extract total RNA, which was then quantified with a NanoDrop spectrophotometer. For each patient, paired RNA-seq and IR-seq were run on the CD138-negative bone marrow sample from that patient.

Starting from 350 to 450 ng RNA, TCR libraries were constructed with the Immunoverse kit using molecular barcoded adaptors that cover the alpha/delta and beta/gamma chains. TCR library preparation used the same RNA that went into transcriptome sequencing. TCR libraries were sequenced on an Illumina HiSeq 4000 with 2 x 150 cycles. On the study's bioinformatics: Using MiXCR, which included quality filtering and error correction, TCR reads were aligned to human V, D, J and C references and then assembled into CDR3 clonotypes. Clonotype counts and gene usage diversity were analyzed with the tcR package in R. Raw mapping reads were checked after the RNA-seq reads had been mapped by STAR aligner version 2.5.3a onto the human GRCh37 genome. To test the effect of sequencing depth on detected clonotypes, IR-seq fastq files were randomly downsampled using Seqtk 1.3. In TCRdb, the public reads were trimmed at Q25 with fastp and aligned with MiXCR, with productive beta chains retained. For every CDR3 protein sequence, its rows merge into one entry that carries the most common genes and DNA. V and J calls and clone size were set by TCRdb, not the authors. The sample records 30,000 to 35,000 distinct CDR3 sequences, approximately 17% of which are singletons. The ten largest clones add up to more than 15% of the sample.

This record comes from a study of read filtering for tumor transcriptome and immune sequencing (dated by TCRdb to between 2020 and 2021). For context, the study as a whole: Of the patients in the cohort, 16 to 20 were male and 14 to 15 were female, and their mean age was approximately 71 years, with a range of roughly 45 to 80. Under revised international staging, roughly eight patients fell into R-ISS I, around 15 into R-ISS II and about seven into R-ISS III. After DNase treatment, whole-transcriptome libraries were prepared using the TruSeq RNA Access Library Prep Kit. Per sample, about 4.05 to 11 million TCR-region mapped reads were obtained with IR-seq, compared with only 85 to 1273 with RNA-seq. The study compared TCR repertoires from targeted immune repertoire sequencing and bulk whole-transcriptome sequencing run on the same bone marrow samples. One of the main goals was to work out a read-filtering strategy for immune repertoire data, in particular whether clonotypes backed by only a single read should be removed. The investigation overall reported the following: Compared with RNA-seq, IR-seq captured clonotypes at much greater depth and more reliably, and a smaller IR-seq throughput was enough to identify most of the shared clonotypes. The sorted CD138-negative fraction was a mixed bone marrow immune population, not purified T cells. In IR-seq, around 85% of clonotypes but 3.5% to 4% of total reads were represented by single-read clonotypes, whereas in RNA-seq, 74.6% of clonotypes and more than 40% of reads were represented by single-read clonotypes. When single-read clonotypes were removed, the proportions of shared clonotypes in IR-seq and RNA-seq correlated more strongly.

This sequence uses TRBV3-1 and TRBJ2-1; TRBD2 matches 8 bases in the middle. The sequence derives from a donor at least 40 years old with multiple myeloma. Material: a population of CD138-negative cells sorted from bone marrow. The cell subset or site label for this specimen denotes: bone marrow mononuclear cells depleted of CD138+ plasma/myeloma cells by negative magnetic selection. This receptor has the CDR3 CASSPQGLDLDNEQFF. The DNA sequence is given as TGTGCCAGCAGCCCACAGGGACTAGATTTGGACAATGAGCAGTTCTTC.